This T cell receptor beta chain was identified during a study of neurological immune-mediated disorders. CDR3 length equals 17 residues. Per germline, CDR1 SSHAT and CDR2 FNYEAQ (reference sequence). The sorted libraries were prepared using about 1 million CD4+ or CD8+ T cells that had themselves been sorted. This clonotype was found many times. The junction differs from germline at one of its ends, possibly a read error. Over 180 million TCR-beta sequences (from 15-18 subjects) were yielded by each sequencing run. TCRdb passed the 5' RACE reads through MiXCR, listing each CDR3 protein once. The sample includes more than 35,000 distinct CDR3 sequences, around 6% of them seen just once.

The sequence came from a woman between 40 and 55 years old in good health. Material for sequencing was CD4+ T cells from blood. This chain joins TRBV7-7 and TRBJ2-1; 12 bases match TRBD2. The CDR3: CASSSGLAGGGGNEQFF. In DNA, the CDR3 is TGTGCTAGCAGCTCGGGACTAGCGGGTGGAGGTGGCAATGAGCAGTTCTTC.